The 13 T cell receptor beta chains below all came from one sample that was sequenced in a study of cytomegalovirus exposure and HLA in healthy donors. Primers for the PCR totalled 60 Vbeta and 13 Jbeta. Clones were read by immunoSEQ multiplex PCR, and TCRdb kept only the in-frame ones, dropping some. The sample lists roughly 140,000 clones, 70% to 90% occurring once. The specimen sequenced was PBMCs. Receptors originate from a woman in her 40s in good health and CMV-seropositive.

J is TRBJ2-7 and V is TRBV7-2, with D possibly matching TRBD1 (6 bases). This CDR3 has 14 amino acids. Deletions cut 4 bases from V and 0 bases from J, with 10 bases between. Germline values: CDR1 SGHTA, CDR2 FQGNSA. The chain's CDR3 is CASSYRESSYEQYF. The CDR3 DNA follows: TGTGCCAGCAGCTACAGGGAAAGCTCCTACGAGCAGTACTTC.

The chain joins TRBV10-3 to TRBJ2-1; 8 nucleotides line up with TRBD1. The J segment lost 5 bases and the V segment lost 4 bases, leaving 7 bases of the junction unmatched. The CDR3 is 15 residues long. CDR1 and CDR2 (germline): ENHRY, SYGVKD. The CDR3 sequence: CAISVSGQGNNEQFF. The CDR3 DNA is TGTGCCATCAGTGTGTCTGGACAGGGAAACAATGAGCAGTTCTTC.

The chain employs TRBV19 and TRBJ2-3, with 8 bases fitting TRBD1. The ends lost 4 bases at V and 4 bases at J; junction bases unmatched: 7. Germline CDR1 LNHDA, CDR2 SQIVND (reference sequence). This CDR3 is 15 amino acids long. Here the CDR3 reads CASSKARGRSDTQYF. CDR3 coding DNA: TGTGCCAGTAGTAAGGCCAGGGGGCGCTCAGATACGCAGTATTTT.

CDR3 DNA: TGTGCCAGCAGCTTAGCTCGGACAGAGCCCTACGAGCAGTACTTC. Translating it yields CASSLARTEPYEQYF. The chain is built from TRBV7-9 and TRBJ2-7; TRBD1 might be the D (6 bases). Germline CDR1 SEHNR, CDR2 FQNEAQ (reference sequence). The V gene lost 0 bases and the J gene lost 2 bases, with 11 bases spanning the gap. There are 15 residues in the CDR3. The full variable domain, with the rest looked up from reference TRBV7-9 and TRBJ2-7, is DTGVSQNPRHKITKRGQNVTFRCDPISEHNRLYWYRQTLGQGPEFLTYFQNEAQLEKSRLLSDRFSAERPKGSFSTLEIQRTEQGDSAMYLCASSLARTEPYEQYFGPGTRLTVT.

The gene calls are TRBV5-1 and TRBJ2-3; 7 bases line up with TRBD1. Trimming took 0 bases from V and 3 from J; bases not matched to a gene: 10. Looked up from germline, CDR1 is SGHRS and CDR2 is YFSETQ. This CDR3 region has 17 residues. The CDR3 sequence is CASSLALTGKGTDTQYF. In nucleotides, the CDR3 is TGCGCCAGCAGCTTGGCCCTGACAGGGAAGGGGACAGATACGCAGTATTTT.

The chain couples TRBV2 to TRBJ2-2; TRBD2 is a possible D gene (6 bases). CDR3 size: 14 residues. Germline V CDR1 and CDR2: SNHLY, FYNNEI. Between the trimmed V and J ends, which lost 8 bases and 3 bases, there was a span of 13 bases. The CDR3 region has the DNA TGTGCCAGCTGTCGGAGGGTCTACACCGGGGAGCTGTTTTTT. It translates to CASCRRVYTGELFF.

The genes are TRBV5-1 and TRBJ1-6; no clear D. Germline V gene lookup returns CDR1 SGHRS and CDR2 YFSETQ. V was clipped by 4 bases and J by 0 bases, with 11 bases between them. This CDR3 has 16 amino acids. The CDR3 loop reads CASSQGRSSYNSPLHF. The CDR3 nucleotides read TGCGCCAGCAGCCAAGGGAGAAGCTCCTATAATTCACCCCTCCACTTT.

The chain uses TRBV11-2 and TRBJ1-6; TRBD1 is a possible D gene (5 bases). Per germline, CDR1 SGHAT and CDR2 FQNNGV. CDR3 length: 15 residues. V was trimmed by 1 base and J by 7 bases, leaving 11 bases between them. The CDR3 protein is CASSLAGIRNSPLHF. CDR3 sequence (DNA): TGTGCCAGCAGCTTAGCAGGGATTCGGAATTCACCCCTCCACTTT.

This clone occurred a few times. This chain connects TRBV19 to TRBJ2-6; the D gene is possibly TRBD2 (7 bases). The CDR3 spans 15 residues. Germline loops: CDR1 LNHDA, CDR2 SQIVND (reference sequence). Trimming removed 7 bases at V and 11 bases at J, with 21 bases between. CDR3 loop: CASKGGEGGVYVLTF. CDR3 in DNA: TGTGCCAGTAAGGGGGGGGAGGGTGGGGTCTACGTCCTGACTTTC.

The chain recombines TRBV6-1 with TRBJ2-1; a weak D match, TRBD2 (5 bases). Germline V gene data show CDR1 as MNHNS and CDR2 as SASEGT. This CDR3 contains 14 residues. V gave up 5 bases and J gave up 3 bases, with 11 bases separating them. This chain's CDR3 is CASSPEGFYNEQFF. The CDR3 DNA follows: TGTGCCAGCAGTCCTGAGGGTTTCTACAATGAGCAGTTCTTC.

V is TRBV7-8 and J is TRBJ2-5, with D uncertain. The CDR3 is made up of 15 amino acids. With 3 bases removed from V and 5 bases from J, the gap between germline ends came to 16 bases. Germline assignment: CDR1 SGHVS and CDR2 FQNEAQ. DNA of the CDR3: TGTGCCAGCAGCTTCCCCGGTTCTATGTCGGAGACCCAGTACTTC. It yields the protein CASSFPGSMSETQYF. Complete variable domain (other parts from reference TRBV7-8 and TRBJ2-5): GAGVSQSPRYKVAKRGQDVALRCDPISGHVSLFWYQQALGQGPEFLTYFQNEAQLDKSGLPSDRFFAERPEGSVSTLKIQRTQQEDSAVYLCASSFPGSMSETQYFGPGTRLLVL.

The J gene is TRBJ2-3, the V gene TRBV18; 9 nucleotides agree with TRBD1. J was trimmed by 2 bases and V by 2 bases; bases with no gene match: 11. The CDR3 spans 18 residues. Germline V gene sequence: CDR1 KGHSH, CDR2 LQKENI. This chain's CDR3 is CASSPVFRDRVLTDTQYF. Written as DNA, the CDR3 is TGTGCCAGCTCACCAGTTTTCCGGGACAGGGTGCTCACAGATACGCAGTATTTT.

This clone was counted once. At one of its ends the junction is not consistent with the germline gene, which may arise from a read error. This sequence joins TRBV30 and TRBJ1-2, with TRBD1 identical over 8 bases. This CDR3 has 11 residues. Germline V gives CDR1 GTSNPN, CDR2 SVGIG (reference sequence). CDR3 sequence: CAWRTGVGSSF. CDR3 nucleotide sequence: TGTGCCTGGAGGACAGGGGTAGGGAGTAGCTTC.